This T cell receptor beta chain stems from a study of PD-1 blockade in classical Hodgkin lymphoma. TCRdb keeps only in-frame clones here, not all; method: immunoSEQ multiplex PCR. This table has tens of thousands of clones, roughly 80% appearing once. Time point denoted: cycle 4 day 1 (C4D1), after five to seven weeks of nivolumab. All trial patients relapsed after autologous stem cell transplantation. With magnetic negative selection, CD4+ T cells were purified from PBMCs that had been thawed. Overall study results and limits: Patients were excluded if nivolumab began under 1 year after ASCT (the autologous transplant).

V lost 6 bases, J lost 9 bases, and 9 bases stayed unmatched. CDR1 is KGHSH and CDR2 is LQKENI in the germline V gene. This CDR3 has 13 amino acids. As for this clone: The target antigen is unknown.

The sample here was CD4+ T cells from blood, taken before the fourth cycle of nivolumab. This clonotype originated in a human donor with classical Hodgkin lymphoma. V is TRBV18 and J is TRBJ2-3; TRBD2 agrees at 7 bases. This CDR3 reads CASSPSGGDTQYF. The CDR3 bases are TGTGCCAGCTCTCCTTCGGGGGGAGACACGCAGTATTTT.